What follows is one TCR beta chain and its context. Antigen unknown. The data are from a study of T cells in Graves' hyperthyroidism and ophthalmopathy. At the level of the study: Any treatment followed the collection of peripheral blood at initial diagnosis. Study-level findings and limits: Within blood appeared most thyroid clonotypes that had expanded above 0.001.

Patients were excluded because of uncontrolled infection, other autoimmune disease, pregnancy or lactation. Fresh 10 ml peripheral blood yielded PBMCs. RNA transcripts were the template for amplifying TCR beta CDR3 regions. The TCR CDR3 was amplified in a first-round RT-PCR using the HTBI primer set. TCRdb ran MiXCR on the multiplex PCR reads and lists one entry per CDR3 protein. Of roughly 520,000 distinct CDR3 sequences listed, about 24% are singletons. The CDR3 has 14 residues. Trimming removed 0 bases from V and 9 bases from J; junction bases left unmatched: 3. CDR1 is MNHEY, CDR2 SVGAGI, per germline.

Sequenced material: blood. The source is a woman in her 30s with Graves' ophthalmopathy. This chain links TRBV6-5 with TRBJ1-5, with 9 nucleotides matching TRBD1. DNA of the CDR3: TGTGCCAGCAGTTACTCGGACAGGGGATCGCCCCAGCATTTT. This translates into CASSYSDRGSPQHF.